A single sample is the source of the 13 T cell receptor beta chains below, sequenced in a study of cytomegalovirus exposure and HLA in healthy donors. Both 60 Vbeta primers and 13 Jbeta primers went into the PCR. The protocol was immunoSEQ multiplex PCR, while the TCRdb copy is restricted to in-frame clones and leaves out a portion. The repertoire consists of 90,000 to 120,000 clones, with roughly three fifths occurring once and the leading ten covering around 4%. Material for sequencing was PBMCs. The receptor source for this set is a man aged 25-45 years in good health and CMV-seropositive.

The V call is TRBV6-6, the J call TRBJ1-1; D not certain. Trimming left V 7 bases short and J 1 base short, with 7 bases between. Germline CDR1 is MNHNY and CDR2 is SVGAGI (reference sequence). The CDR3 consists of 12 residues. CDR3 coding DNA: TGTGCCAGCACTAAGTGGAACACTGAAGCTTTCTTT. Its protein is CASTKWNTEAFF.

The chain combines TRBV28 with TRBJ1-2; tentatively, D is TRBD1 (6 bases). Trimming shortened V by 2 bases and J by 4 bases, and 14 bases separated the two germline ends. The CDR3 extends over 15 amino acids. CDR1 MDHEN and CDR2 SYDVKM come from the germline V gene. Here the CDR3 reads CASSLGGGAVYGYTF. In DNA, the CDR3 is TGTGCCAGCAGTTTAGGGGGGGGCGCGGTCTATGGCTACACCTTC.

V usage is TRBV7-2 and J usage is TRBJ2-5; possibly TRBD1 for D (5 bases). CDR3 length equals 13 residues. Germline V lookup: CDR1 SGHTA, CDR2 FQGNSA. V dropped 5 bases and J dropped 5 bases, with 12 bases sitting between them. The CDR3 nucleotides are TGTGCCAGCAGCGCCGGTAGGGGTGAGACCCAGTACTTC. Its protein product is CASSAGRGETQYF.

Only a few counts were recorded for this clone. The chain joins TRBV13 to TRBJ1-4; a weak D match, TRBD1 (5 bases). In germline, CDR1 is PRHDT, CDR2 FYEKMQ (reference sequence). The CDR3 length is 15 residues. Trimming pared 3 bases from V and 5 bases from J, leaving 13 bases between. This CDR3 is CASSFVGGLNEKLFF. The DNA of the CDR3 is TGTGCCAGCAGCTTTGTCGGGGGTCTCAATGAAAAACTGTTTTTT.

The genes are TRBV5-8 and TRBJ1-3; D is uncertain. V gave up 0 bases and J gave up 4 bases, with 8 bases separating them. The length of the CDR3 is 14 residues. Per germline, CDR1 SGHTS and CDR2 YDEGEE. CDR3 in DNA: TGTGCCAGCAGCTTGGAATGGAGGGGAAACACCATATATTTT. This sequence encodes CASSLEWRGNTIYF.

V gene TRBV30 combines with J gene TRBJ1-1; a weak D match, TRBD1 (5 bases). Germline CDR1 is GTSNPN and CDR2 is SVGIG (reference sequence). This CDR3 is 13 amino acids long. V lost 4 bases and J 1 base, leaving 10 bases between the germline ends. The CDR3 protein is CAWNLQANTEAFF. The CDR3, as DNA: TGTGCCTGGAACTTACAGGCGAACACTGAAGCTTTCTTT.

In this sample, this clone turned up a few times. The CDR3 is CASRGAGDSTDTQYF. CDR3 DNA sequence: TGTGCCAGCAGGGGAGCGGGCGATAGCACAGATACGCAGTATTTT. The genes are TRBV28 and TRBJ2-3, with D perhaps matching TRBD2 (6 bases). This CDR3 region has 15 residues. V lost 6 bases to trimming and J lost 0 bases, with 13 bases between them. From germline, CDR1 is MDHEN and CDR2 SYDVKM.

This sequence joins TRBV6-6 and TRBJ2-5; TRBD2 matches at 10 bases. The CDR3 has 14 amino acids. Germline values: CDR1 MNHNY, CDR2 SVGAGI (reference sequence). With V trimmed by 8 bases and J by 5 bases, 8 bases remained unmatched. CDR3 amino acids: CASAEAGGPETQYF. CDR3 sequence (DNA): TGTGCCAGCGCAGAAGCGGGGGGGCCGGAGACCCAGTACTTC.

The chain employs TRBV7-9 and TRBJ2-3; D might be TRBD1 (5 bases). Germline CDR1 SEHNR, CDR2 FQNEAQ (reference sequence). The CDR3 has 15 residues. Trimming left V 2 bases short and J 0 bases short, with 9 bases between. In DNA form, the CDR3 reads TGTGCCAGCAGCTTACTAGGGGCTAGCACAGATACGCAGTATTTT. It codes for CASSLLGASTDTQYF.

The gene calls are TRBV5-1 and TRBJ2-7; TRBD1 agrees at 9 bases. The CDR3 has 14 residues. CDR1 and CDR2 from the germline V gene are SGHRS and YFSETQ. V trimming: 5 bases; J trimming: 3 bases; junction bases outside the gene matches: 6. Here the CDR3 DNA reads TGCGCCAGCAGGGGACAGGGTATGAGCTACGAGCAGTACTTC. Amino acids: CASRGQGMSYEQYF.

The chain recombines TRBV6-1 with TRBJ2-2; perhaps TRBD1 as D (5 bases). In germline, CDR1 is MNHNS, CDR2 SASEGT. Trimming removed 7 bases from V and 2 bases from J, with 8 bases in between. The CDR3 loop spans 13 amino acids. CDR3 sequence reads: CASTDRNTGELFF. CDR3 coding DNA: TGTGCCAGCACAGACAGAAACACCGGGGAGCTGTTTTTT.

This rearrangement joins TRBV19 to TRBJ1-2, with a weak D call TRBD1 (5 bases). The CDR3 is 13 residues long. Per germline, CDR1 LNHDA and CDR2 SQIVND (reference sequence). V shed 5 bases and J shed 1 base, with 8 bases lying between them. The CDR3, as DNA: TGTGCCAGTAGTTCAACAGGTAACTATGGCTACACCTTC. Translating gives CASSSTGNYGYTF.

This chain connects TRBV30 to TRBJ2-7; 12 nucleotides agree with TRBD2. With 3 bases clipped from V and 6 bases from J, the junction kept 9 bases outside the gene matches. The germline V gene has CDR1 GTSNPN and CDR2 SVGIG (reference sequence). The CDR3 runs 15 residues. Here the CDR3 DNA reads TGTGCCTGGAGCAGGGGACTAGCGGGCGATTCCGAGCAGTACTTC. This encodes CAWSRGLAGDSEQYF.